The present T cell receptor beta chain was sequenced within a study of vaccination and CD4 T cells after COVID-19. This sample's treatment: 10-day PBMC culture with coronavirus spike peptide pools or control peptides (ViraFEST assay). Harvesting of the unexposed donor's CD4+ T cells predated the COVID-19 pandemic (2011-2018). In the ViraFEST assay, peptide-pool expansion preceded TCR sequencing of expanded clonotypes. Comments on this clonotype: Its matching antigen is unknown.

With the Oncomine TCR Beta short-read assay, DNA from cultured CD4+ T cells was sequenced. Genomic DNA was extracted from cultured CD4+ T cells. From the PCR reads, TCRdb called clonotypes with MiXCR, one entry per CDR3 protein. The sample lists about 6,300 distinct CDR3 sequences; around 35% were seen once. This CDR3 is 14 amino acids long. Trimming took off 1 base at V and 2 bases at J, with 5 bases between the two ends. Per the germline V gene, CDR1 is LGHNA and CDR2 is YSLEER. The chain combines TRBV4-3 with TRBJ2-2; no reliable D call. The TCR was taken from a human donor in good health. The sequenced sample consisted of CD4+ T cells from blood, cultured in vitro. CDR3 protein: CASSQVANTGELFF. CDR3 nucleotide sequence: TGCGCCAGCAGCCAAGTTGCCAACACCGGGGAGCTGTTTTTT.